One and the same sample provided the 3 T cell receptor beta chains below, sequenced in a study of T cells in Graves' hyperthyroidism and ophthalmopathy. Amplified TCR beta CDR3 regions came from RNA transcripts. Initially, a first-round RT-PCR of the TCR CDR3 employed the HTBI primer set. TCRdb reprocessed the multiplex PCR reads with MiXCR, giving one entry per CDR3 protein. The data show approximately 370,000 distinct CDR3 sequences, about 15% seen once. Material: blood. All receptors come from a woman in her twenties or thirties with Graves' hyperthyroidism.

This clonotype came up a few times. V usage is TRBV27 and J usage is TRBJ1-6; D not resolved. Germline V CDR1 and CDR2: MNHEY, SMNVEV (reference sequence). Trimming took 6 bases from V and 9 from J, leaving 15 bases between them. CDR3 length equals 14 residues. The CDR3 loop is CASSPRGASSPLHF. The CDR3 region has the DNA TGTGCCAGCAGCCCTCGGGGAGCCAGTTCACCCCTCCACTTT.

The CDR3 region is CASSQETGVQTQYF. The DNA for the CDR3 is TGTGCCAGCAGCCAGGAGACGGGCGTGCAGACCCAGTACTTC. J is TRBJ2-5 and V is TRBV7-2, with D unresolved. Per the germline V gene, CDR1 is SGHTA and CDR2 is FQGNSA. Trimming removed 5 bases from V and 6 bases from J, with 16 bases in between. The CDR3 consists of 14 residues.

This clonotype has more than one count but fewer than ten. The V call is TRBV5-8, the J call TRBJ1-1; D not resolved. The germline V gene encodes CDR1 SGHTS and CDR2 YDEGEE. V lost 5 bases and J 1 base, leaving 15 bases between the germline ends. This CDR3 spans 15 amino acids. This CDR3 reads CASRVIGPGNTEAFF. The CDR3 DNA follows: TGTGCCAGCAGGGTTATAGGGCCTGGGAACACTGAAGCTTTCTTT.